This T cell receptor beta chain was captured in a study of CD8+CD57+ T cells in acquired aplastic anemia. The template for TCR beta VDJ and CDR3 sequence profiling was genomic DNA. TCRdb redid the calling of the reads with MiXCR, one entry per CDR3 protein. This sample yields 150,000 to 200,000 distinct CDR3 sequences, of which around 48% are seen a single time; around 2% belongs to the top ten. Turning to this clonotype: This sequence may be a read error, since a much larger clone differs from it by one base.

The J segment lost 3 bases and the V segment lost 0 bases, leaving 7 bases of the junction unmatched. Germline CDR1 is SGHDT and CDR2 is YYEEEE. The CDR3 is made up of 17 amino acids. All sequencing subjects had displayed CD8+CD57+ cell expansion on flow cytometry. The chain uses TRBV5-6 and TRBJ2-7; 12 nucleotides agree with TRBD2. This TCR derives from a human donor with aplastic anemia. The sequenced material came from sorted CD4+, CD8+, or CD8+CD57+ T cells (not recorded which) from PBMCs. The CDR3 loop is CASSLETSGGPSYEQYF. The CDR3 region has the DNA TGTGCCAGCAGCTTGGAGACTAGCGGGGGCCCCAGCTACGAGCAGTACTTC.